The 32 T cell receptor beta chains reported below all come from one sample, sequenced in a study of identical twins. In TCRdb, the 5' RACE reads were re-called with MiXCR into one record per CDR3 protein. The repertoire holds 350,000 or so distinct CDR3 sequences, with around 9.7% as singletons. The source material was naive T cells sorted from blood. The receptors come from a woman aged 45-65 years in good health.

CDR3 nucleotide sequence: TGTGCCACCAGCAGAGATAAGTGGAGCAATGAGCAGTTCTTC. Amino acids: CATSRDKWSNEQFF. This rearrangement joins TRBV15 to TRBJ2-1, with no clear D. There are 14 residues in the CDR3. Deletions cut 0 bases from V and 6 bases from J, with 9 bases between. Per the germline V gene, CDR1 is LNHNV and CDR2 is YYDKDF (reference sequence).

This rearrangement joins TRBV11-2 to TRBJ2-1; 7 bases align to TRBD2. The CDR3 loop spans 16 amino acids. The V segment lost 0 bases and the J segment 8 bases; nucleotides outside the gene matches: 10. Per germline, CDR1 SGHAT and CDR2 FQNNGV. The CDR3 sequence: CASSLDVGGPFDEQFF. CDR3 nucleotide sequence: TGTGCCAGCAGCTTAGATGTGGGAGGGCCTTTTGATGAGCAGTTCTTC. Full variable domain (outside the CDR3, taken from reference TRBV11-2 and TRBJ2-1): EAGVAQSPRYKIIEKRQSVAFWCNPISGHATLYWYQQILGQGPKLLIQFQNNGVVDDSQLPKDRFSAERLKGVDSTLKIQPAKLEDSAVYLCASSLDVGGPFDEQFFGPGTRLTVL.

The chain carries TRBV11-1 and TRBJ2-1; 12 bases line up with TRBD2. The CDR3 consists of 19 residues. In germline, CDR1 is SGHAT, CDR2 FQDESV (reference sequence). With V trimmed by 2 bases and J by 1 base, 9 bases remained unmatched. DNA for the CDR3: TGTGCCAGCAGCTTAAATGGCCTAGCGGGAGGGCCATCCTACAATGAGCAGTTCTTC. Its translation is CASSLNGLAGGPSYNEQFF.

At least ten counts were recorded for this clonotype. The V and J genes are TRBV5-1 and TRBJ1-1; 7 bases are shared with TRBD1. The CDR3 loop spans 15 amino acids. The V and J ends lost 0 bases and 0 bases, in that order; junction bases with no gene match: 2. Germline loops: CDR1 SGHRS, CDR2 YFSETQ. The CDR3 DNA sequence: TGCGCCAGCAGCTTGGGACAGGGACTGAACACTGAAGCTTTCTTT. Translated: CASSLGQGLNTEAFF.

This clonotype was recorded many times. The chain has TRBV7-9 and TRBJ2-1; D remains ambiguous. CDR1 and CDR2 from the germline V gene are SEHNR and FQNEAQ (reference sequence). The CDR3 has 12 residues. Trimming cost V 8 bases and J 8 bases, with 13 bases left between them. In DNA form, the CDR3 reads TGTGCCAGCGGGCTCGGAGCTTATGAGCAGTTCTTC. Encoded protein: CASGLGAYEQFF.

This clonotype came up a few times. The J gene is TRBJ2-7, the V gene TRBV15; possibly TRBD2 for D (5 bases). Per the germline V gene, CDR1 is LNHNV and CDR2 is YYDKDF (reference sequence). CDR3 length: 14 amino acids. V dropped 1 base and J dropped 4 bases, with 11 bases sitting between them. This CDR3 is CATSRAGERYEQYF. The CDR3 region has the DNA TGTGCCACCAGCAGAGCTGGGGAGCGGTACGAGCAGTACTTC. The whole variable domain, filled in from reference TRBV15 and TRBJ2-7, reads DAMVIQNPRYQVTQFGKPVTLSCSQTLNHNVMYWYQQKSSQAPKLLFHYYDKDFNNEADTPDNFQSRRPNTSFCFLDIRSPGLGDTAMYLCATSRAGERYEQYFGPGTRLTVT.

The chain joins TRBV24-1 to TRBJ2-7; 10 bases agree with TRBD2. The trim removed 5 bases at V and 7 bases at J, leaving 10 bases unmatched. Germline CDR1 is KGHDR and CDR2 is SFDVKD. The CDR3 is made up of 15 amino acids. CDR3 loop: CATSGPSGRSREQYV. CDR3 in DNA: TGTGCCACCAGTGGCCCTAGCGGGAGATCTCGGGAGCAGTACGTC.

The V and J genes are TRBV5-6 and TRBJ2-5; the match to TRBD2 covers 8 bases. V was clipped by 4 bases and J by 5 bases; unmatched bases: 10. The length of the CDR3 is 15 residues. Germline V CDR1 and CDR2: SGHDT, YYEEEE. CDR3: CASSPGLAPRETQYF. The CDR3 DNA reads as TGTGCCAGCAGCCCCGGACTAGCCCCCAGGGAGACCCAGTACTTC.

The CDR3 region is CASSLGVGTGRSGGNQPQHF. In DNA, the CDR3 is TGTGCCAGCAGCTTAGGGGTAGGGACCGGCCGTTCGGGGGGCAATCAGCCCCAGCATTTT. The chain carries TRBV11-2 and TRBJ1-5; a possible D gene is TRBD1 (5 bases). Germline values: CDR1 SGHAT, CDR2 FQNNGV. Trimming stripped 1 base from V and 2 bases from J, with 24 bases between. The CDR3 is 20 residues long.

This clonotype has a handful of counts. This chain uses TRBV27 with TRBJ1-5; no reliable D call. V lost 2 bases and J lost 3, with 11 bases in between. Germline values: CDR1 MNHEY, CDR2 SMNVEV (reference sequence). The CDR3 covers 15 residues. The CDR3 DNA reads TGTGCCAGCAGTTTAGTGGCAGCCGTCAATCAGCCCCAGCATTTT. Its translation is CASSLVAAVNQPQHF.

The CDR3 region is CASSLTGPSGSWNEQFF. DNA of the CDR3: TGTGCCAGCAGCTTGACGGGCCCTAGCGGGAGTTGGAATGAGCAGTTCTTC. The V gene is TRBV5-5, the J gene TRBJ2-1; TRBD2 agrees at 10 bases. Per the germline V gene, CDR1 is SGHKS and CDR2 is YYEKEE (reference sequence). V lost 1 base and J lost 7; bases outside the gene matches: 11. The CDR3 has 17 amino acids.

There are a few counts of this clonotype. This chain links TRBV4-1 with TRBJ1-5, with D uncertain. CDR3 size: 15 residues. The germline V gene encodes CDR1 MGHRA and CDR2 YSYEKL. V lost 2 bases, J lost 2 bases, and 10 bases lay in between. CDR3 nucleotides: TGCGCCAGCAGCCAAATGCCGCCGGGCAATCAGCCCCAGCATTTT. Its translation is CASSQMPPGNQPQHF.

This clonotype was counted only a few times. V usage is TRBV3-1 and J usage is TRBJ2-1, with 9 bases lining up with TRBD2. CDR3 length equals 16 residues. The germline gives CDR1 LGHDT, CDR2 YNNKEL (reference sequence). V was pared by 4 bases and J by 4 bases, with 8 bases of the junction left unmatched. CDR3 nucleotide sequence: TGTGCCAGCAGCCTCCCTCTAGCGGGAAGGTACAATGAGCAGTTCTTC. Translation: CASSLPLAGRYNEQFF.

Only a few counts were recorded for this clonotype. The CDR3 reads CASLRRPYNEQFF. CDR3 nucleotides: TGTGCCAGCCTCCGTAGACCTTACAATGAGCAGTTCTTC. V is TRBV6-1 and J is TRBJ2-1, with D unresolved. The length of the CDR3 is 13 residues. The V end lost 8 bases, the J end lost 4 bases, and 12 bases lay between the germline ends. The germline CDR1 and CDR2 sequences are MNHNS and SASEGT.

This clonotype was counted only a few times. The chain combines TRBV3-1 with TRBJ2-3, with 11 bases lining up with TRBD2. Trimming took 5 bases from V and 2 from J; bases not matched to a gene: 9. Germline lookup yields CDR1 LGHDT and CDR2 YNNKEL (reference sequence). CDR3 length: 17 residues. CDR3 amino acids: CASSDSGTSGFTDTQYF. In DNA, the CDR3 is TGTGCCAGCAGCGACAGTGGGACTAGCGGCTTCACAGATACGCAGTATTTT.

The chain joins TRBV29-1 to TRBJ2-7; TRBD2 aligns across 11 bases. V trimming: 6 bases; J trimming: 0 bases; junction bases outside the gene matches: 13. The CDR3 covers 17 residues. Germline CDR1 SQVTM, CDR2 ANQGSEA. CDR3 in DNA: TGCAGCGTCTCTACAGAAAGGACTAGCGGGTTCTCCTACGAGCAGTACTTC. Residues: CSVSTERTSGFSYEQYF.

The CDR3 DNA follows: TGTGCCAGCAGCAATACGTCAGGGGTTCAAGAGACCCAGTACTTC. This codes for CASSNTSGVQETQYF. The chain links TRBV21-1 to TRBJ2-5; the table names TRBD1, a call not compared with the DNA. TRBV21-1 is designated a pseudogene. The CDR3 runs to 15 residues.

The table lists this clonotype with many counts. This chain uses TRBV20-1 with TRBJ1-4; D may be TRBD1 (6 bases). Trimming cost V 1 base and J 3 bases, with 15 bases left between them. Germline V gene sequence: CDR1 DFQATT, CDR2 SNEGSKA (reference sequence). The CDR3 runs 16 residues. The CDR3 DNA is TGCAGTGCTAGAGTTAAGGGGGGAGGACCTAATGAAAAACTGTTTTTT. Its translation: CSARVKGGGPNEKLFF.

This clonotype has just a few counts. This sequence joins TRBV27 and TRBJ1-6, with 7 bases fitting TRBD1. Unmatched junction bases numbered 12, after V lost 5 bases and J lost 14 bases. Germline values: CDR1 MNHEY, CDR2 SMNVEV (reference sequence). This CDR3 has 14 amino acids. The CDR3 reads CASSPLSTGVTLHF. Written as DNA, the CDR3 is TGTGCCAGCAGTCCCCTTTCTACAGGGGTCACCCTCCACTTT.

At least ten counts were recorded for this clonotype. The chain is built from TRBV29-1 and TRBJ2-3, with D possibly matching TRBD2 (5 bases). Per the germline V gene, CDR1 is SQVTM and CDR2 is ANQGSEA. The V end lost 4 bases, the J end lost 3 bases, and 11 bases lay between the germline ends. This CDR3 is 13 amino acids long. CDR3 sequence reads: CSVGRAVTDTQYF. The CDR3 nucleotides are TGCAGCGTTGGGCGGGCCGTGACAGATACGCAGTATTTT.

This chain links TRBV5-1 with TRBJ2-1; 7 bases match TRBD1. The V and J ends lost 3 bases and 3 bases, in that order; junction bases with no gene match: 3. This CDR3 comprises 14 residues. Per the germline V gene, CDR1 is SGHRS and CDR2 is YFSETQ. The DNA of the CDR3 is TGCGCCAGCAGCTACCGGGACAGCTACAATGAGCAGTTCTTC. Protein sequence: CASSYRDSYNEQFF.

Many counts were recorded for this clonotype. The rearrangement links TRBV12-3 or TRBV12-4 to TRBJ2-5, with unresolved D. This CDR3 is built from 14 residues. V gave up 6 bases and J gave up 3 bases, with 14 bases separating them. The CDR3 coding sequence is TGTGCCAGCAGCCCTCTTTTCGCGGAAGAGACCCAGTACTTC. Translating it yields CASSPLFAEETQYF.

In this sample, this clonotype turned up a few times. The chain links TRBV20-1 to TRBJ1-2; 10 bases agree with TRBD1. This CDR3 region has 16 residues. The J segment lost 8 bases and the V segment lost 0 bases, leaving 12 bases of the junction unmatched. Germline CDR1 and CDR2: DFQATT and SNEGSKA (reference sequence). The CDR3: CSARDGTGVGSGGYTF. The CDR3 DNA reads TGCAGTGCTAGAGATGGGACAGGGGTGGGGAGTGGAGGCTACACCTTC.

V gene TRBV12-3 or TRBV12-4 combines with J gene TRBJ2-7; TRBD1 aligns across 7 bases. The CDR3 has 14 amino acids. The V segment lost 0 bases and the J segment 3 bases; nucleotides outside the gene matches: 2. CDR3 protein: CASSLAGQYYEQYV. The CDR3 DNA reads TGTGCCAGCAGTTTAGCGGGACAGTACTACGAGCAGTACGTC.

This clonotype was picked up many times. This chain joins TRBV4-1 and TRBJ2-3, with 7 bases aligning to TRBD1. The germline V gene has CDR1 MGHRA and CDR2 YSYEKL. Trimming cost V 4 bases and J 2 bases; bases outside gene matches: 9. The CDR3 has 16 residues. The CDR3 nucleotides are TGCGCCAGCAGCCTCCGGACAGGTTCCCACACAGATACGCAGTATTTT. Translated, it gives CASSLRTGSHTDTQYF.

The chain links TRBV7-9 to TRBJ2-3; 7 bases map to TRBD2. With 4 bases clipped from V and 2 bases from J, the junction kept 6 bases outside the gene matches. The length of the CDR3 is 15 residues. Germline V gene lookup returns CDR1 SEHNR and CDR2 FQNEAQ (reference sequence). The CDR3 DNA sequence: TGTGCCAGCAGCTCTTCTAGCGGACTCACAGATACGCAGTATTTT. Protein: CASSSSSGLTDTQYF.

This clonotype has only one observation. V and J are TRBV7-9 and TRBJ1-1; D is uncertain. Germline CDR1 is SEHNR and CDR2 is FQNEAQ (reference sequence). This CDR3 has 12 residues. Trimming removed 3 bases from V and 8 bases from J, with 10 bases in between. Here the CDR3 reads CASSFGEGEAFF. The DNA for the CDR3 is TGTGCCAGCAGCTTCGGTGAGGGCGAAGCTTTCTTT.

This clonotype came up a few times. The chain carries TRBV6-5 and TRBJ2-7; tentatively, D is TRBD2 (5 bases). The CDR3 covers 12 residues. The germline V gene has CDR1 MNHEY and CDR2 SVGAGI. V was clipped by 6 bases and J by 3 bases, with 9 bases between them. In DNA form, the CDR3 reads TGTGCCAGCAGCACCGGGGTCTACGAGCAGTACTTC. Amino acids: CASSTGVYEQYF.

The CDR3 region has the DNA TGTGCCAGCAGTCCAAACGGGGGACTCAATGGCTACACCTTC. Its protein product is CASSPNGGLNGYTF. The genes are TRBV27 and TRBJ1-2; TRBD1 might be the D (5 bases). This CDR3 contains 14 residues. Germline assignment: CDR1 MNHEY and CDR2 SMNVEV (reference sequence). V gave up 5 bases and J gave up 6 bases, with 16 bases separating them.

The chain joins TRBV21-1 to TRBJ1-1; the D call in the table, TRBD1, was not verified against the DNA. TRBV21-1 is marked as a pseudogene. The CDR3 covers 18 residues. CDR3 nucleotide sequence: TGTGCCAGCAGCACTTGCCGGGACAGGGGGCCGGAGTACACTGAAGCTTTCTTT. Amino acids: CASSTCRDRGPEYTEAFF.

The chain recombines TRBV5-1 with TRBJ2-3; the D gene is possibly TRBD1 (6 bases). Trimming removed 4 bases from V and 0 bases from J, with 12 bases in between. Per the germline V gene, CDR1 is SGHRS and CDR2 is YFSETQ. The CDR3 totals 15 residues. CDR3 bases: TGCGCCAGCAGCCCGACAGGAGCCAGCACAGATACGCAGTATTTT. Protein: CASSPTGASTDTQYF.

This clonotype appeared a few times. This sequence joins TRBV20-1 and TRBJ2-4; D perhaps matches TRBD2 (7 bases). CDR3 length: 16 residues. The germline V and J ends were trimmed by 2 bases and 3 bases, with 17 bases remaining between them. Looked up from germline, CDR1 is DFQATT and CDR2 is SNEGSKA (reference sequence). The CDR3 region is CSARLRGGVDKNIQYF. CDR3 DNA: TGCAGTGCTAGACTAAGGGGGGGGGTGGACAAAAACATTCAGTACTTC.